A single sample gave rise to the 19 T cell receptor beta chains below, sequenced in a study of CD8 T cells in Susac syndrome. Random hexamers primed reverse transcription of about 0.5 to 1 ug RNA. TCRdb reprocessed the immunoSEQ multiplex PCR reads with MiXCR, giving one entry per CDR3 protein. The top ten clones hold about 0.089% of a sample with 120,000 or so distinct CDR3 sequences, around 95% of them seen once. The sequenced sample consisted of CD4+ T cells from PBMCs. Receptors were obtained from a human donor in good health.

This sequence joins TRBV7-9 and TRBJ2-7, with a possible D match to TRBD2 (6 bases). Between the trimmed V and J ends, which lost 5 bases and 0 bases, there was a span of 14 bases. CDR3 size: 15 residues. Germline V gene data show CDR1 as SEHNR and CDR2 as FQNEAQ (reference sequence). CDR3 amino acids: CASSHGRSSSYEQYF. The CDR3 DNA reads as TGTGCCAGCAGCCACGGGAGAAGTAGCTCCTACGAGCAGTACTTC.

This sequence joins TRBV29-1 and TRBJ2-3, with D possibly called TRBD1 or TRBD2 (5 bases each). This CDR3 comprises 12 residues. Between the trimmed V and J ends, which lost 4 bases and 4 bases, there was a span of 9 bases. Germline CDR1 SQVTM, CDR2 ANQGSEA. The CDR3 sequence is CSVAGSSDTQYF. The CDR3 DNA reads as TGCAGCGTTGCAGGGAGCTCAGATACGCAGTATTTT.

The V call is TRBV28, the J call TRBJ1-3, with 8 bases identical to TRBD1. Germline V gene data show CDR1 as MDHEN and CDR2 as SYDVKM. The CDR3 consists of 16 residues. The J segment lost 1 base and the V segment lost 4 bases, leaving 6 bases of the junction unmatched. CDR3 protein: CASSSGGEESGNTIYF. The CDR3 DNA is TGTGCCAGCAGTTCAGGGGGCGAAGAATCTGGAAACACCATATATTTT. Using reference TRBV28 and TRBJ1-3 for the parts outside the CDR3, the full variable domain is DVKVTQSSRYLVKRTGEKVFLECVQDMDHENMFWYRQDPGLGLRLIYFSYDVKMKEKGDIPEGYSVSREKKERFSLILESASTNQTSMYLCASSSGGEESGNTIYFGEGSWLTVV.

The V and J genes are TRBV9 and TRBJ1-2; D possibly corresponds to TRBD1 (5 bases). The CDR3 is 14 residues long. Looked up from germline, CDR1 is SGDLS and CDR2 is YYNGEE. V shed 0 bases and J shed 3 bases, with 9 bases lying between them. The CDR3: CASSVGGGDYGYTF. CDR3 nucleotide sequence: TGTGCCAGCAGCGTAGGGGGAGGGGACTATGGCTACACCTTC.

This chain links TRBV3-1 with TRBJ1-6; 7 positions match TRBD1. The CDR3 consists of 14 residues. V lost 1 base and J lost 11; bases outside the gene matches: 5. The germline CDR1 and CDR2 sequences are LGHDT and YNNKEL (reference sequence). CDR3 bases: TGTGCCAGCAGCCAAGCGGGACAGTCTACACCCCTCCACTTT. Amino acid sequence: CASSQAGQSTPLHF.

The V call is TRBV30, the J call TRBJ2-2; perhaps TRBD2 as D (6 bases). This CDR3 comprises 16 residues. Per germline, CDR1 GTSNPN and CDR2 SVGIG (reference sequence). Trimming removed 0 bases from V and 2 bases from J, with 13 bases in between. CDR3: CAWSVTRTTNTGELFF. The CDR3 bases are TGTGCCTGGAGTGTAACGAGGACTACCAACACCGGGGAGCTGTTTTTT.

The genes are TRBV7-9 and TRBJ2-5; 8 bases are a match to TRBD2. The J segment lost 2 bases and the V segment lost 0 bases, leaving 5 bases of the junction unmatched. The CDR3 is 16 amino acids. From germline, CDR1 is SEHNR and CDR2 FQNEAQ (reference sequence). The CDR3 loop reads CASSLALIAGQETQYF. In DNA, the CDR3 is TGTGCCAGCAGCTTAGCGCTAATAGCGGGGCAAGAGACCCAGTACTTC.

The chain employs TRBV2 and TRBJ2-2, with 7 bases that match TRBD2. The germline V gene has CDR1 SNHLY and CDR2 FYNNEI. The CDR3 runs to 15 residues. With V trimmed by 4 bases and J by 0 bases, 2 bases remained unmatched. In nucleotides, the CDR3 is TGTGCCAGCAGTGGGCTAGCGGCGAACACCGGGGAGCTGTTTTTT. This translates into CASSGLAANTGELFF.

This chain joins TRBV12-3 or TRBV12-4 and TRBJ2-7, with 9 bases lining up with TRBD1. This CDR3 is 13 amino acids long. V shed 6 bases and J 7 bases; nucleotides not matched to a gene: 7. CDR3: CASREQGAGEQYF. In DNA, the CDR3 is TGTGCCAGCAGGGAACAGGGGGCTGGGGAGCAGTACTTC.

The chain combines TRBV20-1 with TRBJ2-7; 10 bases agree with TRBD2. The CDR3 runs 14 residues. Germline CDR1 is DFQATT and CDR2 is SNEGSKA (reference sequence). The trim removed 1 base at V and 2 bases at J, leaving 2 bases unmatched. CDR3 amino acids: CSARGSGRAYEQYF. In nucleotides, the CDR3 is TGCAGTGCTAGAGGGAGCGGGAGGGCCTACGAGCAGTACTTC.

The CDR3 sequence is CASGESSYEQYF. The CDR3 DNA reads as TGTGCCAGCGGGGAAAGCTCCTACGAGCAGTACTTC. V usage is TRBV6-5 and J usage is TRBJ2-7; D unresolved. V was shortened by 8 bases and J by 0 bases, with 8 bases between the two germline ends. The germline gives CDR1 MNHEY, CDR2 SVGAGI. This CDR3 is built from 12 residues.

This chain links TRBV6-4 with TRBJ2-1; a possible D gene is TRBD2 (5 bases). Germline V gives CDR1 MRHNA, CDR2 SNTAGT. The CDR3 runs to 15 residues. V was pared by 4 bases and J by 8 bases, with 18 bases between. The CDR3 protein is CASSASLTSSHEQFF. The DNA of the CDR3 is TGTGCCAGCAGTGCAAGCTTAACTAGTTCCCATGAGCAGTTCTTC.

This rearrangement joins TRBV3-1 to TRBJ2-5; 7 bases are a match to TRBD1. From germline, CDR1 is LGHDT and CDR2 YNNKEL (reference sequence). Unmatched junction bases numbered 4, after V lost 1 base and J lost 2 bases. The CDR3 loop spans 15 amino acids. The CDR3 DNA is TGTGCCAGCAGCCAAGGGACAGGACGGCAAGAGACCCAGTACTTC. Its translation is CASSQGTGRQETQYF.

This rearrangement joins TRBV3-1 to TRBJ2-2; possible D gene TRBD1, 6 bases. The CDR3 is 16 amino acids. V lost 4 bases, J lost 0 bases, and 12 bases lay in between. CDR1 is LGHDT, CDR2 YNNKEL, per germline (reference sequence). CDR3 nucleotides: TGTGCCAGCAGCCCGACCGGGACAACGAACACCGGGGAGCTGTTTTTT. It codes for CASSPTGTTNTGELFF.

The chain joins TRBV7-3 to TRBJ2-6; 10 bases map to TRBD1. The V gene end was trimmed by 5 bases and the J gene end by 0 bases; junction bases not matched to a gene: 13. This CDR3 region has 20 residues. The V gene's germline CDR1 is SGHTA and CDR2 FQGTGA. The CDR3 bases are TGTGCCAGCAGCCTAGACCGGACAGGGGGAACCCCCTCTGGGGCCAACGTCCTGACTTTC. It yields the protein CASSLDRTGGTPSGANVLTF. The full variable domain, with the rest looked up from reference TRBV7-3 and TRBJ2-6, is GAGVSQTPSNKVTEKGKYVELRCDPISGHTALYWYRQSLGQGPEFLIYFQGTGAADDSGLPNDRFFAVRPEGSVSTLKIQRTERGDSAVYLCASSLDRTGGTPSGANVLTFGAGSRLTVL.

The V and J genes are TRBV7-2 and TRBJ2-2; TRBD2 aligns across 7 bases. V trimming: 6 bases; J trimming: 0 bases; junction bases outside the gene matches: 7. Germline V gene sequence: CDR1 SGHTA, CDR2 FQGNSA. The CDR3 covers 16 residues. The CDR3 loop reads CASRVTSVTNTGELFF. As DNA, the CDR3 is TGTGCCAGCAGGGTAACTAGCGTAACGAACACCGGGGAGCTGTTTTTT.

The chain carries TRBV7-2 and TRBJ1-2; TRBD1 matches at 7 bases. The V and J ends lost 1 base and 4 bases, in that order; junction bases with no gene match: 6. The CDR3 consists of 15 residues. CDR1 is SGHTA and CDR2 is FQGNSA in the germline V gene. In nucleotides, the CDR3 is TGTGCCAGCAGCTTAGAAACAGGGGAAGGCTATGGCTACACCTTC. Its translation is CASSLETGEGYGYTF.

This chain connects TRBV19 to TRBJ2-7; D may be TRBD2 (5 bases). Trimming stripped 4 bases from V and 4 bases from J, with 17 bases between. The germline CDR1 and CDR2 sequences are LNHDA and SQIVND (reference sequence). CDR3 length equals 15 residues. CDR3 nucleotides: TGTGCCAGTAGTACGCTGCTAGCAGCAAATTACGAGCAGTACTTC. It specifies CASSTLLAANYEQYF.

This clonotype occurred once. This sequence joins TRBV14 and TRBJ2-7; D is perhaps TRBD2 (6 bases). CDR1 and CDR2 from the germline V gene are SGHDN and FVKESK. The germline V and J ends were trimmed by 8 bases and 2 bases, with 16 bases remaining between them. The CDR3 is 14 amino acids. CDR3 protein: CASRKAGSPYEQYF. CDR3 DNA sequence: TGTGCCAGCCGTAAAGCGGGTTCCCCCTACGAGCAGTACTTC.